Listed below are T cell receptor beta chains from one sample, sequenced in a study of T cells after yellow fever vaccination. TCRdb recomputed calls from the 5' RACE reads with MiXCR, one row per CDR3 protein. The data contain around 590,000 distinct CDR3 sequences, roughly 12% of them singletons. Sequenced material: PBMCs, taken on the day of the yellow fever booster vaccination. Receptors originate from a young man who received the YFV17D yellow fever vaccine. Both conserved end residues are part of each CDR3. The order of the fields is CDR3 DNA, CDR3 protein, V gene, CDR3 length, clone size, D gene, J gene. The D gene is left open where the match is weak. Some rows have no size entry. The others give once, few or many, or a class for an expanded clone.

DNA: TGTGCCAGCAGTTTATTCGTACAGAACTACGAGCAGTACTTC
CDR3: CASSLFVQNYEQYF
V: TRBV12-3/TRBV12-4
length: 14
size: few
D: -
J: TRBJ2-7

DNA: TGCAGCGTTGAAGACCCAAATAGGGGGGGTACAGATACGCAGTATTTT
CDR3: CSVEDPNRGGTDTQYF
V: TRBV29-1
length: 16
size: -
D: -
J: TRBJ2-3

DNA: TGTGCCAGCAGTTCACAGGGAACAGCCAAAAACATTCAGTACTTC
CDR3: CASSSQGTAKNIQYF
V: TRBV6-2/TRBV6-3
length: 15
size: few
D: -
J: TRBJ2-4

DNA: TGTGCCACCAGCGGAACTAGCGGGAGGAGGAATGAGCAGTTCTTC
CDR3: CATSGTSGRRNEQFF
V: TRBV15
length: 15
size: -
D: TRBD2
J: TRBJ2-1

DNA: TGTGCCACCAGTAATTACAATGAGCAGTTCTTC
CDR3: CATSNYNEQFF
V: TRBV24-1
length: 11
size: few
D: -
J: TRBJ2-1

DNA: TGCGCCAGCGGCCCTTCGGGTACGCAGTATTTT
CDR3: CASGPSGTQYF
V: TRBV5-1
length: 11
size: few
D: -
J: TRBJ2-3

DNA: TGTGCCAGCAGTGAACTAGCGGGAGGGCGGGCAGATACGCAGTATTTT
CDR3: CASSELAGGRADTQYF
V: TRBV2
length: 16
size: few
D: TRBD2
J: TRBJ2-3

DNA: TGCGCCAGCATAAATGACAGGGCCGACTACGAGCAGTACTTC
CDR3: CASINDRADYEQYF
V: TRBV5-1
length: 14
size: few
D: TRBD1
J: TRBJ2-7

DNA: TGTGCCAGTTCGACTAGCGGATTTAACACCGGGGAGCTGTTTTTT
CDR3: CASSTSGFNTGELFF
V: TRBV2
length: 15
size: -
D: TRBD2
J: TRBJ2-2

DNA: TGTGCCAGCAGCAATGGACTAGTTGGTGAGCAGTTCTTC
CDR3: CASSNGLVGEQFF
V: TRBV21-1
length: 13
size: few
D: -
J: TRBJ2-1

DNA: TGCGCCAGCAGCTTCGGGGGGACCAGCGAGCAGTACTTC
CDR3: CASSFGGTSEQYF
V: TRBV5-1
length: 13
size: -
D: TRBD2
J: TRBJ2-7

DNA: TGTGCCAGCAGCCCTGGATGGCGGGGTAATGAGCAGTTCTTC
CDR3: CASSPGWRGNEQFF
V: TRBV12-3/TRBV12-4
length: 14
size: -
D: -
J: TRBJ2-1

DNA: TGCGCCAGCAGCTCAAGGGGTACCGGGGAGCTGTTTTTT
CDR3: CASSSRGTGELFF
V: TRBV5-1
length: 13
size: many
D: -
J: TRBJ2-2

DNA: TGTGCCACCAGTGCCTTCTTGGGAGTCCCCGGTAGGAACACCGGGGAGCTGTTTTTT
CDR3: CATSAFLGVPGRNTGELFF
V: TRBV24-1
length: 19
size: -
D: -
J: TRBJ2-2

DNA: TGTGCCAGCAGTTTGAATGGGCCCACAGAGACCCAGTACTTC
CDR3: CASSLNGPTETQYF
V: TRBV12-3/TRBV12-4
length: 14
size: -
D: -
J: TRBJ2-5

DNA: TGCGCCAGCAGCCGCCACTCCACTAGCGGGACCTCCTACAATGAGCAGTTCTTC
CDR3: CASSRHSTSGTSYNEQFF
V: TRBV4-3
length: 18
size: many
D: TRBD2
J: TRBJ2-1

DNA: TGTGCCAGCAGTCCCCCGCTAGCGGGAGTGGAGACCCAGTACTTC
CDR3: CASSPPLAGVETQYF
V: TRBV18
length: 15
size: many
D: TRBD2
J: TRBJ2-5

DNA: TGTGCCAGCAGTTTCGACAGCAATGAGCAGTTCTTC
CDR3: CASSFDSNEQFF
V: TRBV6-6
length: 12
size: few
D: -
J: TRBJ2-1

DNA: TGCAGTGCTAGGGGTACAGGTTCGGGCGAGCAGTACTTC
CDR3: CSARGTGSGEQYF
V: TRBV20-1
length: 13
size: -
D: -
J: TRBJ2-7

DNA: TGCAGTGCTTTCGCGGGCTCAGTAAACAATGAGCAGTTCTTC
CDR3: CSAFAGSVNNEQFF
V: TRBV20-1
length: 14
size: few
D: -
J: TRBJ2-1

DNA: TGTGCCTGGACTAGAGCGACGAACACCGGGGAGCTGTTTTTT
CDR3: CAWTRATNTGELFF
V: TRBV30
length: 14
size: few
D: -
J: TRBJ2-2

DNA: TGCAGTGCTAGAGTTTCAGAAAATGAGCAGTTCTTC
CDR3: CSARVSENEQFF
V: TRBV20-1
length: 12
size: few
D: -
J: TRBJ2-1

DNA: TGCAGTGCTAGGTTGACTAGCGGTAGCACAGATACGCAGTATTTT
CDR3: CSARLTSGSTDTQYF
V: TRBV20-1
length: 15
size: -
D: TRBD2
J: TRBJ2-3

DNA: TGCAGCGTTGGGGGGACTAGCGGGAGGGTGTTGGAGACCCAGTACTTC
CDR3: CSVGGTSGRVLETQYF
V: TRBV29-1
length: 16
size: few
D: TRBD2
J: TRBJ2-5